This passage covers 14 T cell receptor beta chains from one sample sequenced in a study of CD8 T cells in Susac syndrome. Reverse transcription of roughly 0.45 to 1 ug RNA used random hexamers. MiXCR, run by TCRdb on the immunoSEQ multiplex PCR reads, gives a single entry per CDR3 protein. Among roughly 130,000 distinct CDR3 sequences, 96% were seen once, and the ten largest hold about 0.14%. Material: CD4+ T cells from PBMCs. Receptor source: a human donor with Susac syndrome.

The genes are TRBV7-9 and TRBJ1-5, with TRBD1 as a possible D gene (5 bases). This CDR3 is built from 13 residues. Germline CDR1 is SEHNR and CDR2 is FQNEAQ (reference sequence). V was clipped by 3 bases and J by 5 bases, with 8 bases between them. CDR3 sequence reads: CASSLGRDQPQHF. The CDR3 DNA follows: TGTGCCAGCAGCTTGGGCAGGGATCAGCCCCAGCATTTT.

This chain links TRBV7-8 with TRBJ2-1; D possibly corresponds to TRBD2 (7 bases). Trimming removed 7 bases from V and 1 base from J, with 20 bases in between. The CDR3 is 17 amino acids. Per the germline V gene, CDR1 is SGHVS and CDR2 is FQNEAQ. The CDR3 DNA reads TGTGCCAGCATTAAGGGGGGCGGGAGTCATTCCTACAATGAGCAGTTCTTC. Its protein product is CASIKGGGSHSYNEQFF. Variable domain in full (rest from reference TRBV7-8 and TRBJ2-1): GAGVSQSPRYKVAKRGQDVALRCDPISGHVSLFWYQQALGQGPEFLTYFQNEAQLDKSGLPSDRFFAERPEGSVSTLKIQRTQQEDSAVYLCASIKGGGSHSYNEQFFGPGTRLTVL.

Worth noting for this clonotype: One junction end disagrees with the germline gene, perhaps due to a read error. This chain links TRBV29-1 with TRBJ1-1, with D maybe TRBD1 (5 bases). The CDR3 sequence is 13 residues long. In germline, CDR1 is SQVTM, CDR2 ANQGSEA. The DNA for the CDR3 is TGCAGCGTGCCGGGACGGGGAACACTGAAGCTTATCTTT. Its translation is CSVPGRGTLKLIF.

The chain joins TRBV5-1 to TRBJ2-7; 9 bases are a match to TRBD1. The V and J ends lost 0 bases and 2 bases, in that order; junction bases with no gene match: 12. Germline CDR1 is SGHRS and CDR2 is YFSETQ. The CDR3 runs 18 residues. CDR3 sequence (DNA): TGCGCCAGCAGCTTGGGTCGGGATTCGAGGACAGGGGCCTACGAGCAGTACTTC. Protein sequence: CASSLGRDSRTGAYEQYF.

This rearrangement joins TRBV6-5 to TRBJ2-5, with D possibly TRBD2 on 6 matching bases. This CDR3 region has 15 residues. CDR1 is MNHEY, CDR2 SVGAGI, per germline. The germline V and J ends were trimmed by 8 bases and 5 bases, with 21 bases remaining between them. DNA for the CDR3: TGTGCCAGCGCAGCCCTCGCGGGAACTAGGGAGACCCAGTACTTC. The encoded protein is CASAALAGTRETQYF.

The CDR3 loop is CASSERGDTEAFF. The CDR3 nucleotides are TGTGCCAGCAGCGAGAGGGGGGACACTGAAGCTTTCTTT. This chain links TRBV9 with TRBJ1-1; the D gene is possibly TRBD1 (6 bases). V shed 3 bases and J shed 3 bases, with 9 bases lying between them. The CDR3 totals 13 residues. The germline CDR1 and CDR2 sequences are SGDLS and YYNGEE.

V and J are TRBV7-8 and TRBJ1-1; TRBD1 matches at 7 bases. Germline assignment: CDR1 SGHVS and CDR2 FQNEAQ. V trimming: 1 base; J trimming: 5 bases; junction bases outside the gene matches: 1. The CDR3 totals 13 residues. CDR3 DNA sequence: TGTGCCAGCAGCTTAGAACAGGGGACTGAAGCTTTCTTT. Amino acid sequence: CASSLEQGTEAFF.

The CDR3 loop reads CASSLKGAKNIQYF. CDR3 in DNA: TGTGCCAGCAGTTTAAAAGGCGCCAAAAACATTCAGTACTTC. The V gene is TRBV12-3 or TRBV12-4, the J gene TRBJ2-4; D not certain. The CDR3 extends over 14 amino acids. The V end lost 2 bases, the J end lost 1 base, and 6 bases lay between the germline ends.

The CDR3 DNA is TGTGCCAGCAGCCAATCACCCAATCAGCCCCAGCATTTT. It encodes CASSQSPNQPQHF. The V call is TRBV7-3, the J call TRBJ1-5; no clear D gene. CDR3 length equals 13 residues. The V and J ends lost 5 bases and 3 bases respectively, with 8 bases between them. Germline lookup yields CDR1 SGHTA and CDR2 FQGTGA. The variable domain in full, completed from reference TRBV7-3 and TRBJ1-5, reads GAGVSQTPSNKVTEKGKYVELRCDPISGHTALYWYRQSLGQGPEFLIYFQGTGAADDSGLPNDRFFAVRPEGSVSTLKIQRTERGDSAVYLCASSQSPNQPQHFGDGTRLSIL.

This chain uses TRBV29-1 with TRBJ1-1; D unclear. V was trimmed by 8 bases and J by 1 base, leaving 8 bases between them. The CDR3 covers 11 residues. Germline V lookup: CDR1 SQVTM, CDR2 ANQGSEA. The CDR3 reads CSLGENTEAFF. Here the CDR3 DNA reads TGCAGCCTCGGGGAGAACACTGAAGCTTTCTTT.

V gene TRBV3-1 combines with J gene TRBJ2-2; D call uncertain. Germline CDR1 is LGHDT and CDR2 is YNNKEL (reference sequence). The CDR3 covers 11 residues. Deletions cut 7 bases from V and 7 bases from J, with 7 bases between. The CDR3: CASMPVGELFF. CDR3 bases: TGTGCCAGCATGCCCGTCGGGGAGCTGTTTTTT.

The V call is TRBV4-2, the J call TRBJ2-3; D unresolved. The length of the CDR3 is 15 residues. V was clipped by 1 base and J by 4 bases, with 12 bases between them. The germline V gene encodes CDR1 LGHNA and CDR2 YNFKEQ. The CDR3 region has the DNA TGTGCCAGCAGCCAAGCCCCCCGCAACGCAGATACGCAGTATTTT. It is translated as CASSQAPRNADTQYF.

The CDR3 DNA follows: TGCAGTGCCAGAACAGCGGGAAAAGAGACCCAGTACTTC. The encoded protein is CSARTAGKETQYF. The chain links TRBV20-1 to TRBJ2-5; 7 bases map to TRBD2. V trimming: 6 bases; J trimming: 3 bases; junction bases outside the gene matches: 7. CDR1 is DFQATT, CDR2 SNEGSKA, per germline (reference sequence). The CDR3 sequence is 13 residues long.

The rearrangement uses TRBV30 and TRBJ2-7; TRBD1 matches 9 bases. The length of the CDR3 is 12 residues. CDR1 and CDR2 (germline): GTSNPN, SVGIG (reference sequence). With 7 bases clipped from V and 1 base from J, the junction kept 2 bases outside the gene matches. CDR3: CASGTGSYEQYF. The CDR3 nucleotides are TGTGCCTCCGGGACAGGGTCCTACGAGCAGTACTTC.